These T cell receptor beta chains were read from a single sample in a study of cytomegalovirus exposure and HLA in healthy donors. Libraries were prepared by immunoSEQ multiplex PCR; TCRdb keeps only in-frame clonotypes and omits some of them. The sample has 150,000 or so clones, 70% to 85% seen once; the top ten hold 1.4%. The sequenced sample consisted of PBMCs. The receptors come from a man younger than 40 in good health and CMV-seropositive. The CDR3 runs from the conserved cysteine through the conserved F or W. Fields, in order: J gene, D gene, V gene, clone size, CDR3 protein, CDR3 DNA. A D gene is named only where the DNA matches it firmly. Clone size, where shown, is once, few, many, or a class for clones that have expanded.

>TRBJ1-4|NA|TRBV11-2|NA
CASSLKSTVRNEKLFF
TGTGCCAGCAGCTTAAAATCCACAGTCCGTAATGAAAAACTGTTTTTT
>TRBJ1-1|NA|TRBV19|NA
CASSVKGDTEAFF
TGTGCCAGTAGTGTAAAAGGGGACACTGAAGCTTTCTTT
>TRBJ1-1|NA|TRBV6-1|NA
CASSGEQGWTEAFF
TGTGCCAGCAGTGGAGAGCAGGGGTGGACTGAAGCTTTCTTT
>TRBJ1-2|NA|TRBV6-5|few
CASSYSYSLNYGYTF
TGTGCCAGCAGTTACTCGTACAGCCTTAACTATGGCTACACCTTC
>TRBJ2-5|TRBD2|TRBV27|NA
CASSLSGTSDETQYF
TGTGCCAGCAGTTTAAGTGGGACTAGCGATGAGACCCAGTACTTC
>TRBJ2-3|TRBD2|TRBV7-3|NA
CASSLRRGVTDTQYF
TGTGCCAGCAGCTTACGGCGGGGGGTCACAGATACGCAGTATTTT
>TRBJ1-1|NA|TRBV19|NA
CASSSIGGRMNTEAFF
TGTGCCAGCAGTAGTATTGGGGGGAGGATGAACACTGAAGCTTTCTTT
>TRBJ1-3|NA|TRBV5-5|NA
CASSLDGGYTIYF
TGTGCCAGCAGCTTGGACGGGGGTTACACCATATATTTT
>TRBJ2-1|NA|TRBV5-4|NA
CASSHDRYNEQFF
TGTGCCAGCAGCCACGACAGATACAATGAGCAGTTCTTC
>TRBJ1-1|NA|TRBV6-5|NA
CASSYNGLPNTEAFF
TGTGCCAGCAGTTACAACGGACTCCCGAACACTGAAGCTTTCTTT
>TRBJ2-2|NA|TRBV9|NA
CASSVGKGYPGGQTGELFF
TGTGCCAGCAGCGTAGGAAAAGGCTACCCCGGGGGTCAAACCGGGGAGCTGTTTTTT
>TRBJ2-5|TRBD1|TRBV10-3|NA
CAISEPGTAQETQYF
TGTGCCATCAGTGAACCCGGGACAGCACAAGAGACCCAGTACTTC
>TRBJ1-3|TRBD1|TRBV6-5|NA
CASSPRRGGRNTIYF
TGTGCCAGCAGTCCGCGGAGAGGGGGCAGAAACACCATATATTTT
>TRBJ1-6|TRBD1|TRBV28|NA
CASSSGRDRLYNSPLHF
TGTGCCAGCAGTTCCGGGAGGGACAGATTGTATAATTCACCCCTCCACTTT
>TRBJ2-3|TRBD2|TRBV6-5|NA
CASSLTRGGDTQYF
TGTGCCAGCAGCCTAACACGGGGGGGAGATACGCAGTATTTT
>TRBJ1-4|NA|TRBV28|NA
CASSLASIREKLFF
TGTGCCAGCAGTTTAGCGTCAATTCGTGAAAAACTGTTTTTT
>TRBJ2-6|TRBD2|TRBV14|NA
CASSQGLAGVFGANVLTF
TGTGCCAGCAGCCAGGGACTAGCGGGAGTGTTTGGGGCCAACGTCCTGACTTTC
>TRBJ2-5|TRBD2|TRBV19|NA
CASSIGPGTSGLVHQETQYF
TGTGCCAGTAGTATAGGGCCCGGGACTAGCGGGTTAGTCCACCAAGAGACCCAGTACTTC
>TRBJ2-7|TRBD2|TRBV7-6|once
CASSSQQPTGGAYEQYF
TGTGCCAGCAGCTCCCAACAACCAACGGGAGGGGCATACGAGCAGTACTTC
>TRBJ2-7|TRBD2|TRBV6-1|NA
CAASDGLAGGEQYF
TGTGCCGCGTCCGACGGGCTAGCGGGAGGCGAGCAGTACTTC
>TRBJ1-2|TRBD1|TRBV4-1|few
CASSLRQGDYGYTF
TGCGCCAGCAGCCTCCGACAGGGAGACTATGGCTACACCTTC
>TRBJ1-1|NA|TRBV18|once
CASSPIEDSNTEAFF
TGTGCCAGCTCACCAATAGAAGACTCGAACACTGAAGCTTTCTTT
>TRBJ2-2|TRBD2|TRBV7-6|NA
CASSDQAGPATGELFF
TGTGCCAGCAGCGACCAAGCGGGGCCAGCCACCGGGGAGCTGTTTTTT
>TRBJ1-6|NA|TRBV30|NA
CAWSEQGISPLHF
TGTGCCTGGAGTGAGCAGGGGATCTCACCCCTCCACTTT
>TRBJ2-1|TRBD1|TRBV28|NA
CASSHRQGHGDEQFF
TGTGCCAGCAGCCATCGACAGGGTCATGGCGATGAGCAGTTCTTC
>TRBJ1-2|NA|TRBV5-1|NA
CASTRGGENYGYTF
TGCGCCAGCACCCGAGGAGGGGAAAACTATGGCTACACCTTC
>TRBJ1-1|NA|TRBV27|NA
CASSRMGSLNTEAFF
TGTGCCAGCAGTCGGATGGGCTCCTTGAACACTGAAGCTTTCTTT
>TRBJ1-6|TRBD1|TRBV2|NA
CASGETGGYNSPLHF
TGTGCCAGCGGAGAGACAGGGGGTTATAATTCACCCCTCCACTTT
>TRBJ1-2|NA|TRBV6-5|NA
CASSVGGAYGYTF
TGTGCCAGCAGTGTTGGGGGGGCCTATGGCTACACCTTC
>TRBJ2-1|NA|TRBV30|NA
CARGLGSGSYNEQFF
TGTGCCCGAGGACTGGGCTCGGGATCCTACAATGAGCAGTTCTTC
>TRBJ2-7|NA|TRBV5-6|few
CASSLLGSDYEQYF
TGTGCCAGCAGCTTGTTAGGCAGCGACTACGAGCAGTACTTC
>TRBJ1-2|NA|TRBV29-1|once
CSVGARDFYGYTF
TGCAGCGTTGGAGCCCGCGACTTCTATGGCTACACCTTC
>TRBJ2-5|NA|TRBV29-1|NA
CSVSPGGETQYF
TGCAGCGTTTCCCCAGGGGGGGAGACCCAGTACTTC
>TRBJ2-2|NA|TRBV5-1|NA
CASSSERAGELFF
TGCGCCAGCAGCTCGGAGCGGGCCGGGGAGCTGTTTTTT
>TRBJ1-2|NA|TRBV6-5|NA
CASRDSVYGYTF
TGTGCCAGCAGAGACAGTGTCTATGGCTACACCTTC
>TRBJ2-7|NA|TRBV11-2|once
CASSTHSYEQYF
TGTGCCAGCAGCACTCACAGCTACGAGCAGTACTTC
>TRBJ1-1|NA|TRBV18|NA
CASSPGGVNTEAFF
TGTGCCAGCTCCCCTGGGGGGGTGAACACTGAAGCTTTCTTT
>TRBJ2-7|TRBD1|TRBV27|NA
CASSLRQGAGEQYF
TGTGCCAGCAGCTTAAGACAGGGGGCCGGGGAGCAGTACTTC
>TRBJ1-5|NA|TRBV19|NA
CASRQQVSNQPQHF
TGTGCCAGTAGGCAACAGGTTAGCAATCAGCCCCAGCATTTT
>TRBJ1-2|NA|TRBV6-5|NA
CATFGHDNYGYTF
TGTGCCACCTTTGGGCACGATAACTATGGCTACACCTTC
>TRBJ2-1|NA|TRBV7-3|NA
CASSQGVGSYNEQFF
TGTGCCAGCAGCCAAGGGGTGGGCTCCTACAATGAGCAGTTCTTC
>TRBJ1-6|NA|TRBV5-1|NA
CASSLGGERSPLHF
TGCGCCAGCAGCTTGGGCGGGGAACGGTCACCCCTCCACTTT
>TRBJ1-4|NA|TRBV27|NA
CATSGAYSGGGNNEKLFF
TGTGCCACCAGTGGGGCCTACTCGGGGGGCGGGAATAATGAAAAACTGTTTTTT